These T cell receptor beta chains were read from a single sample in a study of T-cell reconstitution after alpha-beta-depleted transplantation in children. TCRdb redid the calling of the PCR reads with MiXCR, one entry per CDR3 protein. This sample has 670,000 or so distinct CDR3 sequences, with around 14% found just once. Sample: PBMCs, taken before TCRalphabeta/CD19-depleted stem cell transplant. These receptors came from a girl aged 2 to 9 with congenital amegakaryocytic thrombocytopenia, due to receive a stem cell transplant. The CDR3 runs from the conserved cysteine through the conserved F or W. D genes are given only for firm matches. Part of the rows lack a size; the others show once, few, many or a class for expanded clones.

v_call: TRBV5-6
j_call: TRBJ1-6
clone_size: many
d_call: .
cdr3_aa: CASSFVKTPLHF
cdr3_nt: TGTGCCAGCAGCTTCGTAAAGACCCCCCTCCACTTT

v_call: TRBV29-1
j_call: TRBJ2-1
clone_size: many
d_call: TRBD1
cdr3_aa: CSVVPPGGEQFF
cdr3_nt: TGCAGCGTTGTTCCTCCAGGGGGTGAGCAGTTCTTC

v_call: TRBV20-1
j_call: TRBJ2-1
clone_size: many
d_call: .
cdr3_aa: CSARDVRDLPDEQFF
cdr3_nt: TGCAGTGCTAGAGATGTTCGGGACCTTCCCGATGAGCAGTTCTTC

v_call: TRBV5-1
j_call: TRBJ2-2
clone_size: .
d_call: .
cdr3_aa: CASSLKTTGELFF
cdr3_nt: TGCGCCAGCAGCTTGAAAACCACCGGGGAGCTGTTTTTT

v_call: TRBV2
j_call: TRBJ1-5
clone_size: .
d_call: TRBD1
cdr3_aa: CASRDEGTGWLQPQHF
cdr3_nt: TGTGCCAGCAGGGATGAGGGGACAGGGTGGCTACAGCCCCAGCATTTT

v_call: TRBV6-1
j_call: TRBJ2-7
clone_size: many
d_call: .
cdr3_aa: CASSPLELEYEQYF
cdr3_nt: TGTGCCAGCAGTCCCTTGGAGCTCGAATACGAGCAGTACTTC

v_call: TRBV20-1
j_call: TRBJ2-1
clone_size: many
d_call: TRBD2
cdr3_aa: CSARGMSGREWNEQFF
cdr3_nt: TGCAGTGCTAGAGGTATGAGCGGGAGGGAGTGGAATGAGCAGTTCTTC

v_call: TRBV5-1
j_call: TRBJ2-1
clone_size: few
d_call: .
cdr3_aa: CASADPGTFNNEQFF
cdr3_nt: TGCGCCAGCGCCGACCCAGGGACTTTCAACAATGAGCAGTTCTTC

v_call: TRBV12-3/TRBV12-4
j_call: TRBJ1-2
clone_size: many
d_call: .
cdr3_aa: CASSPTPPLIYGYTF
cdr3_nt: TGTGCCAGCAGTCCCACCCCACCGCTGATCTATGGCTACACCTTC

v_call: TRBV15
j_call: TRBJ1-6
clone_size: few
d_call: .
cdr3_aa: CATSRDPDSPLHF
cdr3_nt: TGTGCCACCAGCAGAGACCCCGATTCACCCCTCCACTTT

v_call: TRBV12-3/TRBV12-4
j_call: TRBJ2-1
clone_size: many
d_call: .
cdr3_aa: CASSLRGGYEQFF
cdr3_nt: TGTGCCAGCAGTTTGAGGGGGGGGTATGAGCAGTTCTTC

v_call: TRBV15
j_call: TRBJ2-5
clone_size: .
d_call: TRBD1
cdr3_aa: CATSRGGQGEETQYF
cdr3_nt: TGTGCCACCAGCAGAGGTGGACAGGGGGAAGAGACCCAGTACTTC

v_call: TRBV19
j_call: TRBJ2-4
clone_size: few
d_call: .
cdr3_aa: CASISGEWIQYF
cdr3_nt: TGTGCCAGTATCTCAGGGGAGTGGATTCAGTACTTC

v_call: TRBV11-3
j_call: TRBJ2-1
clone_size: many
d_call: TRBD1
cdr3_aa: CASSFGRGKYNEQFF
cdr3_nt: TGTGCCAGCAGCTTCGGCAGGGGGAAATACAATGAGCAGTTCTTC

v_call: TRBV20-1
j_call: TRBJ2-1
clone_size: few
d_call: TRBD2
cdr3_aa: CSARDLLAGYSYNEQFF
cdr3_nt: TGCAGTGCTAGAGATCTACTAGCGGGCTACTCCTACAATGAGCAGTTCTTC

v_call: TRBV5-1
j_call: TRBJ1-4
clone_size: many
d_call: .
cdr3_aa: CASSFQDGNEKLFF
cdr3_nt: TGCGCCAGCAGCTTTCAGGACGGCAATGAAAAACTGTTTTTT

v_call: TRBV6-5
j_call: TRBJ2-1
clone_size: few
d_call: .
cdr3_aa: CASSLQQGRNEQFF
cdr3_nt: TGTGCCAGCAGTTTGCAACAGGGTCGGAATGAGCAGTTCTTC

v_call: TRBV20-1
j_call: TRBJ1-5
clone_size: .
d_call: .
cdr3_aa: CCAAFDSHGGGNQPQHF
cdr3_nt: TGCTGTGCTGCCTTTGATTCCCACGGGGGGGGTAATCAGCCCCAGCATTTT

v_call: TRBV6-1
j_call: TRBJ2-1
clone_size: many
d_call: .
cdr3_aa: CASTAGAQPYNEQFF
cdr3_nt: TGTGCCAGCACTGCGGGGGCCCAGCCCTACAATGAGCAGTTCTTC

v_call: TRBV20-1
j_call: TRBJ2-1
clone_size: .
d_call: TRBD2
cdr3_aa: CSAGLAGMQFF
cdr3_nt: TGCAGTGCAGGACTAGCGGGAATGCAGTTCTTC

v_call: TRBV20-1
j_call: TRBJ1-5
clone_size: .
d_call: TRBD1
cdr3_aa: CSASSGQYNQPQHF
cdr3_nt: TGCAGTGCTAGTTCGGGACAGTACAATCAGCCCCAGCATTTT

v_call: TRBV27
j_call: TRBJ2-3
clone_size: .
d_call: TRBD1
cdr3_aa: CASSLSGQGAESDTQYF
cdr3_nt: TGTGCCAGCAGTTTATCCGGACAGGGGGCGGAATCAGATACGCAGTATTTT

v_call: TRBV7-9
j_call: TRBJ1-5
clone_size: once
d_call: .
cdr3_aa: CASSNRGVPQPQDF
cdr3_nt: TGTGCCAGCAGCAACCGGGGGGTTCCTCAGCCCCAGGATTTT

v_call: TRBV29-1
j_call: TRBJ1-1
clone_size: many
d_call: .
cdr3_aa: CSAFDGAGTEAFF
cdr3_nt: TGCAGCGCCTTCGACGGGGCCGGCACTGAAGCTTTCTTT

v_call: TRBV25-1
j_call: TRBJ2-1
clone_size: .
d_call: TRBD2
cdr3_aa: CASSGGLSGRYNEQFF
cdr3_nt: TGTGCCAGCAGCGGGGGGCTGAGCGGGAGGTACAATGAGCAGTTCTTC

v_call: TRBV5-1
j_call: TRBJ2-2
clone_size: many
d_call: .
cdr3_aa: CASTFDSPNTGELFF
cdr3_nt: TGCGCCAGCACCTTCGACAGCCCGAACACCGGGGAGCTGTTTTTT

v_call: TRBV7-9
j_call: TRBJ1-5
clone_size: few
d_call: .
cdr3_aa: CASGLGDSNQPQHF
cdr3_nt: TGTGCCAGCGGATTGGGTGATAGCAATCAGCCCCAGCATTTT

v_call: TRBV5-1
j_call: TRBJ1-2
clone_size: .
d_call: .
cdr3_aa: CASSPTGGQGAYGYTF
cdr3_nt: TGCGCCAGCAGCCCTACCGGGGGGCAAGGGGCGTACGGCTACACCTTC

v_call: TRBV3-1
j_call: TRBJ1-1
clone_size: many
d_call: .
cdr3_aa: CASSQGISTEAFF
cdr3_nt: TGTGCCAGCAGCCAAGGAATAAGTACTGAAGCTTTCTTT

v_call: TRBV12-3/TRBV12-4
j_call: TRBJ2-4
clone_size: few
d_call: .
cdr3_aa: CASSLLGGQTAKF
cdr3_nt: TGTGCCAGCAGCTTGCTAGGAGGACAGACAGCCAAGTTC

v_call: TRBV20-1
j_call: TRBJ2-1
clone_size: many
d_call: .
cdr3_aa: CSAKLLEDNEQFF
cdr3_nt: TGCAGTGCTAAACTACTGGAGGACAATGAGCAGTTCTTC

v_call: TRBV7-8
j_call: TRBJ2-1
clone_size: many
d_call: .
cdr3_aa: CASSSTGGGGYNEQFF
cdr3_nt: TGTGCCAGCAGCTCGACCGGGGGCGGGGGATACAATGAGCAGTTCTTC

v_call: TRBV12-3/TRBV12-4
j_call: TRBJ2-7
clone_size: .
d_call: TRBD2
cdr3_aa: CASSKGLASASYEQYF
cdr3_nt: TGTGCCAGCAGTAAGGGACTAGCCAGTGCTTCGTACGAGCAGTACTTC

v_call: TRBV11-2
j_call: TRBJ2-7
clone_size: .
d_call: .
cdr3_aa: CASSLDSGGLYEQYF
cdr3_nt: TGTGCCAGCAGCTTAGATTCTGGGGGGCTGTACGAGCAGTACTTC

v_call: TRBV20-1
j_call: TRBJ2-1
clone_size: many
d_call: TRBD2
cdr3_aa: CSAGGLAGISYNEQFF
cdr3_nt: TGCAGTGCTGGCGGACTAGCGGGAATCTCCTACAATGAGCAGTTCTTC

v_call: TRBV27
j_call: TRBJ2-7
clone_size: .
d_call: .
cdr3_aa: CASSPRLLPYEQYF
cdr3_nt: TGTGCCAGCAGTCCCAGGTTACTTCCCTACGAGCAGTACTTC

v_call: TRBV12-3/TRBV12-4
j_call: TRBJ2-5
clone_size: few
d_call: .
cdr3_aa: CASNFAETQYF
cdr3_nt: TGTGCCAGCAACTTTGCAGAGACCCAGTACTTC

v_call: TRBV20-1
j_call: TRBJ2-1
clone_size: many
d_call: .
cdr3_aa: CSARPLREFNEQFF
cdr3_nt: TGCAGTGCTAGACCCCTCAGAGAGTTCAATGAGCAGTTCTTC

v_call: TRBV7-2
j_call: TRBJ2-1
clone_size: many
d_call: TRBD1
cdr3_aa: CASSQPGQVAYNEQFF
cdr3_nt: TGTGCCAGCAGCCAACCGGGACAGGTCGCCTACAATGAGCAGTTCTTC

v_call: TRBV20-1
j_call: TRBJ2-4
clone_size: few
d_call: .
cdr3_aa: CSARRPPGWIQYF
cdr3_nt: TGCAGTGCTAGGAGGCCCCCTGGGTGGATTCAGTACTTC

v_call: TRBV7-9
j_call: TRBJ2-5
clone_size: few
d_call: TRBD1
cdr3_aa: CASSHVGQGGWETQYF
cdr3_nt: TGTGCCAGCAGCCACGTAGGACAGGGTGGCTGGGAGACCCAGTACTTC

v_call: TRBV29-1
j_call: TRBJ2-1
clone_size: many
d_call: TRBD2
cdr3_aa: CSVPSGRWNEQFF
cdr3_nt: TGCAGCGTTCCTAGCGGGAGGTGGAATGAGCAGTTCTTC

v_call: TRBV6-8
j_call: TRBJ2-1
clone_size: few
d_call: .
cdr3_aa: CASSYESINEQFF
cdr3_nt: TGTGCCAGCAGTTATGAAAGTATCAATGAGCAGTTCTTC

v_call: TRBV5-1
j_call: TRBJ2-5
clone_size: many
d_call: .
cdr3_aa: CASSLGDGGQETQYF
cdr3_nt: TGCGCCAGCAGCTTGGGGGACGGGGGTCAAGAGACCCAGTACTTC

v_call: TRBV7-9
j_call: TRBJ2-1
clone_size: few
d_call: .
cdr3_aa: CASSLGRASNSYNEQFF
cdr3_nt: TGTGCCAGCAGCTTAGGGAGGGCATCGAACTCCTACAATGAGCAGTTCTTC

v_call: TRBV27
j_call: TRBJ2-7
clone_size: many
d_call: .
cdr3_aa: CASSRTVSYEQYF
cdr3_nt: TGTGCCAGCAGTCGAACAGTCTCCTACGAGCAGTACTTC

v_call: TRBV7-8
j_call: TRBJ2-3
clone_size: few
d_call: .
cdr3_aa: CASSLAWVQITDTQYF
cdr3_nt: TGTGCCAGCAGCTTAGCGTGGGTGCAAATCACAGATACGCAGTATTTT

v_call: TRBV29-1
j_call: TRBJ2-7
clone_size: .
d_call: TRBD2
cdr3_aa: CSVEDTTSGRYEQYF
cdr3_nt: TGCAGCGTTGAAGATACGACTAGCGGGAGATACGAGCAGTACTTC

v_call: TRBV3-1
j_call: TRBJ2-7
clone_size: .
d_call: .
cdr3_aa: CATCQDRRTVREQYF
cdr3_nt: TGTGCCACCTGCCAAGATAGAAGGACAGTCCGCGAGCAGTACTTC

v_call: TRBV19
j_call: TRBJ2-1
clone_size: many
d_call: .
cdr3_aa: CASSPPTGPSYNEQFF
cdr3_nt: TGTGCCAGTAGTCCACCGACAGGACCTAGCTACAATGAGCAGTTCTTC

v_call: TRBV7-8
j_call: TRBJ2-2
clone_size: few
d_call: .
cdr3_aa: CASSFAGTPGGELFF
cdr3_nt: TGTGCCAGCAGCTTCGCCGGGACACCCGGTGGGGAGCTGTTTTTT

v_call: TRBV10-2
j_call: TRBJ2-2
clone_size: .
d_call: TRBD2
cdr3_aa: CASRVSSGRALETGELFF
cdr3_nt: TGCGCCAGCAGAGTTTCGAGCGGGAGGGCCCTTGAGACCGGGGAGCTGTTTTTT

v_call: TRBV7-8
j_call: TRBJ2-7
clone_size: many
d_call: TRBD2
cdr3_aa: CASSRGLAGGPYEQYF
cdr3_nt: TGTGCCAGCAGCAGGGGACTAGCGGGAGGGCCCTACGAGCAGTACTTC

v_call: TRBV4-1
j_call: TRBJ1-5
clone_size: many
d_call: .
cdr3_aa: CASSLLSGGIQPQHF
cdr3_nt: TGCGCCAGCAGTCTTCTTTCGGGGGGGATTCAGCCCCAGCATTTT

v_call: TRBV7-2
j_call: TRBJ2-3
clone_size: many
d_call: .
cdr3_aa: CASSFMPEFRADTQYF
cdr3_nt: TGTGCCAGCAGCTTTATGCCGGAGTTTAGGGCAGATACGCAGTATTTT